The 3 T cell receptor beta chains below come from one sample, sequenced in a study of T-cell reconstitution after alpha-beta-depleted transplantation in children. The library targeted TCRbeta and was prepared with unique molecular identifiers. MiXCR, applied by TCRdb to the PCR reads, yields one record per CDR3 protein. The repertoire holds about 300,000 distinct CDR3 sequences, 6.5% to 9% seen once, with about 8.2% in the top ten. The antigens of these receptors remain unknown. Regarding the study as a whole: T-cell numbers and diversity, one year after transplant, stemmed largely from T cells that were newly produced.

Sequenced material: peripheral blood, taken 360 days after TCRalphabeta/CD19-depleted stem cell transplant. These receptors originate from a female patient aged 2 to 10 who had a stem cell transplant for Fanconi anemia, so the T cells may come from the graft donor.

This clonotype was found many times. V is TRBV10-3 and J is TRBJ1-5; D is perhaps TRBD1 (6 bases). V lost 10 bases and J lost 7, with 17 bases in between. The CDR3 is 13 residues long. Germline values: CDR1 ENHRY, CDR2 SYGVKD. The DNA of the CDR3 is TGTGCCACTGATGGGGGGCTTGGGCAGCCCCAGCATTTT. It specifies CATDGGLGQPQHF.

This clonotype was seen many times. This rearrangement joins TRBV14 to TRBJ2-1, with 9 positions matching TRBD2. The CDR3 runs 18 residues. Germline V gives CDR1 SGHDN, CDR2 FVKESK. V lost 4 bases, J lost 0 bases, and 10 bases stayed unmatched. The CDR3 loop is CASSPLSGRKSSYNEQFF. The CDR3 DNA reads TGTGCCAGCAGCCCTCTTAGCGGGAGAAAGAGCTCCTACAATGAGCAGTTCTTC.

The table lists this clonotype with many counts. This rearrangement joins TRBV5-1 to TRBJ2-3; D is ambiguous. The CDR3 runs to 17 residues. The germline gives CDR1 SGHRS, CDR2 YFSETQ. The V end was cut by 4 bases, the J end by 0 bases, with 18 bases between. The CDR3 region has the DNA TGCGCCAGCAGCCCGGCCCTCCGAGGCCGAAGCACAGATACGCAGTATTTT. It yields the protein CASSPALRGRSTDTQYF.